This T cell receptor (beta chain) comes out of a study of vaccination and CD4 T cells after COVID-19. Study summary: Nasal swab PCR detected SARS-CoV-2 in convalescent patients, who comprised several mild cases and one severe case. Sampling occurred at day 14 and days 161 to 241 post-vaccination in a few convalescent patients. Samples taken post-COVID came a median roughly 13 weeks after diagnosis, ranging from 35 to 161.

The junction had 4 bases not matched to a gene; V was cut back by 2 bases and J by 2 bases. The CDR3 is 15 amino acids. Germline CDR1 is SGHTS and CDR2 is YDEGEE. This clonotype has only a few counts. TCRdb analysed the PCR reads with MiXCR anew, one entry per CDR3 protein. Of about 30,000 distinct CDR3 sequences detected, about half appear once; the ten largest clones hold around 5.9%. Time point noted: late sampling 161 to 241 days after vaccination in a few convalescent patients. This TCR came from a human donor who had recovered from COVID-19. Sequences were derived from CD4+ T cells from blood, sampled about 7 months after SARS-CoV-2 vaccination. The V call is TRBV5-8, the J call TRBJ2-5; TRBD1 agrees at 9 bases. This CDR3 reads CASSLQGADQETQYF. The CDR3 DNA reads TGTGCCAGCAGCTTACAGGGGGCCGATCAAGAGACCCAGTACTTC.